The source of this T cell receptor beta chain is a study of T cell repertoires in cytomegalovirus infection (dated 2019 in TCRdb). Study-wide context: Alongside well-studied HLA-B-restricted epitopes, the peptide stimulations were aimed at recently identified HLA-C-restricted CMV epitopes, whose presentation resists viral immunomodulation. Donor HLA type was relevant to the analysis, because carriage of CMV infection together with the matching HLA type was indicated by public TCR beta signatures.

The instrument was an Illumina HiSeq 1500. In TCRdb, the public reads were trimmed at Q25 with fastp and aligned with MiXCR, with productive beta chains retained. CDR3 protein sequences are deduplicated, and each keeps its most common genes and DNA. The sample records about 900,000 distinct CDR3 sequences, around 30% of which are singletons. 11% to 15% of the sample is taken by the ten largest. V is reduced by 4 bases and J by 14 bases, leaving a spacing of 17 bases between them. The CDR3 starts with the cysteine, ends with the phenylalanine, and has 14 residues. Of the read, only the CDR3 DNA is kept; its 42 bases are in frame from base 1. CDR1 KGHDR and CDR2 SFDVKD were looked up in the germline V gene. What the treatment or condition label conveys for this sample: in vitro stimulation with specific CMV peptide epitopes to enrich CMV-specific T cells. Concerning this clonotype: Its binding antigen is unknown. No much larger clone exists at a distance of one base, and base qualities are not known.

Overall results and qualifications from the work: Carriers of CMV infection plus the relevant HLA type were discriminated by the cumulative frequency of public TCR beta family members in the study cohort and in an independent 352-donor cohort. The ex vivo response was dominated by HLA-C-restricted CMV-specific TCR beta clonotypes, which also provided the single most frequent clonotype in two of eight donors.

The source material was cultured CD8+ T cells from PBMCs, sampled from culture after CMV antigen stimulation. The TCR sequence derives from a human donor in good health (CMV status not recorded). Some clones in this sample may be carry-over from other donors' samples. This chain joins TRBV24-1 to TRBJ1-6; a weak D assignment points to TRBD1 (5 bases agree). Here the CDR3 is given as CATSDPLRDGSLHF. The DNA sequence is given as TGTGCCACCAGTGACCCTCTACGGGACGGCTCCCTCCACTTT.